Reported below is one T cell receptor beta chain. This entry belongs to a study of blood T cell repertoires in COVID-19. For the study at large: Sites across the United States, Italy and Spain contributed samples from acute and convalescent COVID-19.

Between the trimmed V and J ends, which lost 0 bases and 7 bases, there was a span of 10 bases. This CDR3 region has 14 residues. In germline, CDR1 is SGHRS, CDR2 YFSETQ. This table comes from immunoSEQ multiplex PCR, and its TCRdb copy is limited to in-frame clones, with some not included. The data contain 75,000 to 95,000 clones, about 85% of them singletons. Material for sequencing was peripheral blood. V is TRBV5-1 and J is TRBJ1-4; D call uncertain. The sequence derives from a man aged 50-59 years with acute or convalescent COVID-19. Here the CDR3 reads CASSLDGVGEKLFF. The CDR3 bases are TGCGCCAGCAGCTTGGACGGGGTGGGTGAAAAACTGTTTTTT.